This entry features one T cell receptor (beta chain) sequence. CDR1 is MNHEY and CDR2 is SMNVEV in the germline V gene (reference sequence). Trimming pared 3 bases from V and 10 bases from J, leaving 14 bases between. CDR3 size: 13 residues. The sample belongs to a study of blood T cells in healthy people across ages. Primers used in a second PCR of about 6 to 11 cycles were a sample-barcoded 5' primer and a J-beta primer mix. TCRdb re-derived calls from the 5' RACE reads in MiXCR, one entry per CDR3 protein. The sample carries about 670,000 distinct CDR3 sequences, roughly two fifths recorded once. The V gene is TRBV27, the J gene TRBJ2-3, with a tentative D call TRBD1 (5 bases). Material: blood. The receptor comes from an elderly man in good health. This CDR3 reads CASSFPTTDAQYF. The CDR3, as DNA: TGTGCCAGCAGTTTCCCTACGACAGACGCGCAGTATTTT.